This T cell receptor (beta chain) was profiled in a study of OX40 agonist ivuxolimab in advanced cancers. As for the study in general: Partial responses occurred in three patients (one hepatocellular carcinoma, two cutaneous melanoma).

The CDR3 covers 16 residues. In germline, CDR1 is MNHNS, CDR2 SASEGT. Trimming cost V 4 bases and J 4 bases; bases outside gene matches: 9. Study-wide points: Expansion of clones was among the lowest in partial responders at 0.1-3.0 mg/kg. In CD8+ T cells, expanded clones were on average more numerous than in CD4+.

As regards this clone: The antigen is not known.

The repertoire was sequenced with immunoSEQ multiplex PCR; TCRdb's copy has only in-frame clones and lacks some. The data show 55,000 to 80,000 clones, nearly 90% seen once. The clonotype originates from an adult with an advanced solid tumor such as melanoma, head and neck, liver or kidney cancer. The sample was CD4+ or CD8+ T cells sorted from blood, taken in a trial of the OX40 agonist ivuxolimab. The V and J genes are TRBV6-1 and TRBJ2-3; 9 bases align to TRBD2. The CDR3 is CASSVTMVAGADTQYF. CDR3 coding DNA: TGTGCCAGCAGTGTAACTATGGTAGCGGGAGCAGATACGCAGTATTTT.